The 30 T cell receptor beta chains below all came from one sample that was sequenced in a study of graft-versus-host responses after intestinal transplantation (dated by TCRdb to the early 2020s). Libraries were made using the immunoSEQ multiplex PCR assay. TCRdb took over this immuneACCESS table, retaining in-frame rearrangements with V and J assigned. Such tables are incomplete; in checked studies, under half of the missing clones stem from an unresolved V gene, and the remainder is unexplained. Counted in this sample were 25,000 to 30,000 clones; about 92% of them appeared once. 0.72% of the sample lies in the top ten. The material sequenced was PBMCs, taken approximately ten weeks after intestinal transplant. These receptors all stem from a human patient who received an intestinal transplant, so some T cells may come from the graft donor.

The rearrangement joins TRBV5-3 to TRBJ1-5; unclear D gene. TRBV5-3 is assigned to the ORF class and has an uncertain function. Trimming took off 6 bases at V and 1 base at J, with 11 bases between the two ends. This CDR3 has 14 residues. The chain's CDR3 is CARTVPASNQPQHF. As DNA, the CDR3 is TGTGCCAGAACCGTGCCTGCAAGCAATCAGCCCCAGCATTTT.

The CDR3 DNA is TGTGCCAGCAGCGCCTCCGGGACAGGGGTCTCACCCCTCCACTTT. Its translation is CASSASGTGVSPLHF. V usage is TRBV7-9 and J usage is TRBJ1-6; 10 positions match TRBD1. Germline lookup yields CDR1 SEHNR and CDR2 FQNEAQ (reference sequence). The CDR3 is made up of 15 amino acids. Losses at the gene ends were 5 bases for V and 10 bases for J; bases not matched to a gene: 8.

The V gene is TRBV27, the J gene TRBJ2-1, with TRBD2 matching 9 bases. Germline V gene lookup returns CDR1 MNHEY and CDR2 SMNVEV (reference sequence). The CDR3 contains 19 residues. Germline trimming cut 1 base from V and 2 bases from J; bases unmatched to any gene: 12. This CDR3 is CASSLFGGLAGPTYNEQFF. CDR3 coding DNA: TGTGCCAGCAGTTTATTCGGGGGGCTAGCGGGACCAACCTACAATGAGCAGTTCTTC.

This chain uses TRBV30 with TRBJ2-7, with no clear D. The length of the CDR3 is 13 residues. Germline CDR1 is GTSNPN and CDR2 is SVGIG (reference sequence). V was shortened by 0 bases and J by 5 bases, with 11 bases between the two germline ends. The CDR3 DNA reads as TGTGCCTGGAGTGTACTTAATTCCCACGAGCAGTACTTC. It yields the protein CAWSVLNSHEQYF.

The CDR3 sequence: CASSPPAGLNTGELFF. The CDR3 DNA sequence: TGTGCCAGCAGCCCCCCCGCGGGATTGAACACCGGGGAGCTGTTTTTT. The rearrangement joins TRBV14 to TRBJ2-2; tentative D call: TRBD2 (6 bases). Germline values: CDR1 SGHDN, CDR2 FVKESK. This CDR3 is built from 16 residues. V lost 4 bases and J 1 base, leaving 13 bases between the germline ends.

This chain joins TRBV18 and TRBJ2-3; 8 bases are shared with TRBD1. Trimming cost V 4 bases and J 0 bases; bases outside gene matches: 18. The CDR3 is made up of 20 amino acids. Per the germline V gene, CDR1 is KGHSH and CDR2 is LQKENI. Here the CDR3 reads CASSHLMKTGDELSTDTQYF. DNA for the CDR3: TGTGCCAGCTCACATCTAATGAAGACAGGGGACGAGCTTAGCACAGATACGCAGTATTTT.

The chain couples TRBV30 to TRBJ1-3; D is unresolved. This CDR3 region has 15 residues. V was shortened by 3 bases and J by 4 bases, with 16 bases between the two germline ends. Germline values: CDR1 GTSNPN, CDR2 SVGIG (reference sequence). The CDR3 nucleotides read TGTGCCTGGAGCCGGGCCGGGAAGAGGGGAAACACCATATATTTT. Translation: CAWSRAGKRGNTIYF.

The chain couples TRBV19 to TRBJ2-4, with unresolved D. The CDR3 length is 13 residues. The V gene's germline CDR1 is LNHDA and CDR2 SQIVND (reference sequence). V lost 7 bases, J lost 5 bases, and 12 bases lay in between. The CDR3, as DNA: TGTGCCAGTATAGAGGTTGGGGAAAACATTCAGTACTTC. Translated, it gives CASIEVGENIQYF.

This clone was seen once. The chain combines TRBV7-2 with TRBJ2-1; D perhaps matches TRBD1 (6 bases). CDR1 is SGHTA and CDR2 is FQGNSA in the germline V gene. The CDR3 runs to 16 residues. The V end lost 5 bases, the J end lost 5 bases, and 19 bases lay between the germline ends. Here the CDR3 reads CASSPRVGQLNNEQFF. CDR3 nucleotide sequence: TGTGCCAGCAGCCCAAGAGTTGGACAGCTAAACAATGAGCAGTTCTTC.

This chain uses TRBV7-8 with TRBJ2-2; D perhaps matches TRBD2 (5 bases). CDR1 is SGHVS and CDR2 is FQNEAQ in the germline V gene. This CDR3 region has 15 residues. Trimming removed 1 base from V and 7 bases from J, with 13 bases in between. The CDR3 DNA is TGTGCCAGCAGCTTAGGAGGCGGGCAGGTCGGGGAGCTGTTTTTT. It codes for CASSLGGGQVGELFF.

This chain joins TRBV28 and TRBJ2-7, with a tentative D call TRBD1 (5 bases). CDR1 and CDR2 (germline): MDHEN, SYDVKM. This CDR3 region has 15 residues. V was clipped by 6 bases and J by 0 bases, with 15 bases between them. In DNA, the CDR3 is TGTGCCAGCAGCAAGACGACAGTGAGCTCCTACGAGCAGTACTTC. It is translated as CASSKTTVSSYEQYF.

V usage is TRBV7-3 and J usage is TRBJ2-5, with a possible D match to TRBD2 (6 bases). This CDR3 spans 16 amino acids. In germline, CDR1 is SGHTA, CDR2 FQGTGA. Trimming left V 0 bases short and J 4 bases short, with 15 bases between. DNA for the CDR3: TGTGCCAGCAGCTTAACGTTCGGCGGGGCTCGAGAGACCCAGTACTTC. Its protein is CASSLTFGGARETQYF.

The V gene is TRBV5-4, the J gene TRBJ1-2; perhaps TRBD1 as D (6 bases). Germline V lookup: CDR1 SGHNT, CDR2 YYREEE (reference sequence). Trimming shortened V by 4 bases and J by 6 bases, and 19 bases separated the two germline ends. The CDR3 is 15 amino acids. CDR3 DNA sequence: TGTGCCAGCAGCGAGCTTATGGACAGTCTTGATGGCTACACCTTC. Its protein product is CASSELMDSLDGYTF.

The rearrangement uses TRBV6-5 and TRBJ2-7; the match to TRBD1 covers 7 bases. Germline CDR1 and CDR2: MNHEY and SVGAGI. The V gene end was trimmed by 4 bases and the J gene end by 2 bases; junction bases not matched to a gene: 8. The CDR3 is 15 residues long. CDR3: CASSWGRTGAYEQYF. CDR3 bases: TGTGCCAGCAGTTGGGGCAGGACAGGAGCCTACGAGCAGTACTTC.

The chain carries TRBV4-1 and TRBJ2-3; D may be TRBD2 (5 bases). The CDR3 runs 15 residues. The germline V gene has CDR1 MGHRA and CDR2 YSYEKL. Trimming took off 0 bases at V and 0 bases at J, with 7 bases between the two ends. CDR3 in amino acids: CASSQDRGSTDTQYF. As DNA, the CDR3 is TGCGCCAGCAGCCAAGATCGGGGTAGCACAGATACGCAGTATTTT.

V usage is TRBV5-1 and J usage is TRBJ2-3; a weak D match, TRBD2 (5 bases). This CDR3 region has 12 residues. With 0 bases removed from V and 6 bases from J, the gap between germline ends came to 5 bases. The germline V gene has CDR1 SGHRS and CDR2 YFSETQ. CDR3 nucleotide sequence: TGCGCCAGCAGCTTGGGGGAGGATACGCAGTATTTT. It specifies CASSLGEDTQYF.

The chain joins TRBV19 to TRBJ2-1; possible D gene TRBD2, 5 bases. CDR1 and CDR2 (germline): LNHDA, SQIVND (reference sequence). Trimming cost V 3 bases and J 3 bases, with 12 bases left between them. This CDR3 region has 15 residues. The DNA for the CDR3 is TGTGCCAGTAGTATTTCGGGGTCGTACTACAATGAGCAGTTCTTC. Amino acid sequence: CASSISGSYYNEQFF.

J is TRBJ1-1 and V is TRBV19; D not resolved. Per germline, CDR1 LNHDA and CDR2 SQIVND (reference sequence). V was pared by 1 base and J by 0 bases, with 12 bases between. This CDR3 is built from 16 residues. DNA of the CDR3: TGTGCCAGTAGTATAGGACAAGGAATCATGAACACTGAAGCTTTCTTT. It translates to CASSIGQGIMNTEAFF.

The chain combines TRBV4-1 with TRBJ1-6; D remains unclear. Trimming stripped 4 bases from V and 7 bases from J, with 14 bases between. The V gene's germline CDR1 is MGHRA and CDR2 YSYEKL. This CDR3 comprises 15 residues. CDR3 sequence: CASSPRWQDNSPLHF. CDR3 nucleotides: TGCGCCAGCAGCCCCAGATGGCAGGACAATTCACCCCTCCACTTT.

V usage is TRBV5-1 and J usage is TRBJ1-5; the D gene is possibly TRBD1 (6 bases). This CDR3 has 22 amino acids. Germline-derived CDR1 and CDR2 are SGHRS and YFSETQ. Trimming took 4 bases from V and 4 from J, leaving 36 bases between them. The CDR3 nucleotides are TGCGCCAGCAGCCTAAAAAAACAGGGATTGGGGCTCTTCTCCCTTTGGAATCAGCCCCAGCATTTT. This gives the protein CASSLKKQGLGLFSLWNQPQHF.

This clone was seen a few times. The CDR3 loop reads CASSLDRDGYTF. CDR3 sequence (DNA): TGTGCCAGCAGCTTGGACAGGGATGGCTACACCTTC. The chain recombines TRBV5-6 with TRBJ1-2; perhaps TRBD1 as D (6 bases). This CDR3 comprises 12 residues. V was trimmed by 0 bases and J by 6 bases, leaving 6 bases between them. Per the germline V gene, CDR1 is SGHDT and CDR2 is YYEEEE.

J is TRBJ2-1 and V is TRBV6-4; possibly TRBD2 for D (7 bases). Trimming stripped 3 bases from V and 6 bases from J, with 9 bases between. The germline V gene encodes CDR1 MRHNA and CDR2 SNTAGT. The CDR3 covers 13 residues. In nucleotides, the CDR3 is TGTGCCAGCAGTGAGGGGGGGCCCAATGAGCAGTTCTTC. Protein sequence: CASSEGGPNEQFF.

The chain carries TRBV4-3 and TRBJ2-5; no clear D. The J call is uncertain, as TRBJ2-7 better fits the DNA end. Germline V gene lookup returns CDR1 LGHNA and CDR2 YSLEER. This CDR3 is 15 amino acids long. The CDR3 DNA reads as TGCGCCAGCAGCCAAGACGTGGGGAAGGACTACGAGCAGTACTTC. As protein: CASSQDVGKDYEQYF.

The chain combines TRBV4-2 with TRBJ2-7; tentatively, D is TRBD1 (5 bases). There are 16 residues in the CDR3. Per germline, CDR1 LGHNA and CDR2 YNFKEQ. V was pared by 0 bases and J by 2 bases, with 14 bases between. The CDR3 sequence is CASSQDGDRATYEQYF. Here the CDR3 DNA reads TGTGCCAGCAGCCAAGATGGAGACAGAGCAACCTACGAGCAGTACTTC.

This chain connects TRBV2 to TRBJ1-5; the match to TRBD1 covers 9 bases. Trimming removed 5 bases from V and 4 bases from J; junction bases left unmatched: 6. CDR1 and CDR2 from the germline V gene are SNHLY and FYNNEI. CDR3 length: 15 amino acids. The CDR3 loop reads CASSWTGETNQPQHF. The CDR3 nucleotides read TGTGCCAGCAGTTGGACAGGGGAGACTAATCAGCCCCAGCATTTT. The full variable domain, its missing parts supplied by reference TRBV2 and TRBJ1-5, is EPEVTQTPSHQVTQMGQEVILRCVPISNHLYFYWYRQILGQKVEFLVSFYNNEISEKSEIFDDQFSVERPDGSNFTLKIRSTKLEDSAMYFCASSWTGETNQPQHFGDGTRLSIL.

The V and J genes are TRBV11-2 and TRBJ1-2; 7 bases map to TRBD1. The germline CDR1 and CDR2 sequences are SGHAT and FQNNGV. After removal of 5 bases from V and 7 bases from J, the junction contained 7 bases not matched to a gene. The CDR3 runs to 13 residues. For the CDR3, the DNA is TGTGCCAGCAGCGCCGTTGACAGGGCTGGCTACACCTTC. Translating gives CASSAVDRAGYTF.

The table lists this clone with a count of one. The chain recombines TRBV6-6 with TRBJ2-7; 10 positions match TRBD1. This CDR3 has 14 residues. The germline CDR1 and CDR2 sequences are MNHNY and SVGAGI (reference sequence). With 7 bases clipped from V and 3 bases from J, the junction kept 6 bases outside the gene matches. The CDR3 region is CASTRDRGVYEQYF. The CDR3 DNA reads TGTGCCAGCACCCGGGACAGGGGAGTCTACGAGCAGTACTTC.

This clone was seen more than once but under ten times. The CDR3 DNA is TGTGCCAGCAGTGAGGACACTCATCAGCCCCAGCATTTT. This translates into CASSEDTHQPQHF. The chain recombines TRBV6-1 with TRBJ1-5, with D perhaps TRBD1 (5 bases). The germline CDR1 and CDR2 sequences are MNHNS and SASEGT. V was cut by 3 bases and J by 5 bases, with 8 bases left in between. The CDR3 loop spans 13 amino acids.

To note about this clone: Other nucleotide sequences from this sample produce the same CDR3. V usage is TRBV27 and J usage is TRBJ2-7, with D perhaps matching TRBD1 (6 bases). The CDR3 is 16 residues long. Trimming pared 5 bases from V and 1 base from J, leaving 18 bases between. Germline assignment: CDR1 MNHEY and CDR2 SMNVEV (reference sequence). DNA of the CDR3: TGTGCCAGCAGTAGTTTTTGGGGGCAGGGATCCTACGAGCAGTACTTC. Translation gives CASSSFWGQGSYEQYF.

The J gene is TRBJ2-1, the V gene TRBV19; 13 bases are a match to TRBD2. Trimming cost V 7 bases and J 9 bases; bases outside gene matches: 6. From germline, CDR1 is LNHDA and CDR2 SQIVND (reference sequence). This CDR3 spans 14 amino acids. The CDR3 here is CASNWGLAGLEQFF. The CDR3 region has the DNA TGTGCCAGTAATTGGGGACTAGCGGGACTTGAGCAGTTCTTC.